Below, 20 T cell receptor beta chains from the same sample are listed, as sequenced in a study of control samples from healthy donors and cancer patients (dated by TCRdb to about 2020). Library prep was done by the immunoSEQ multiplex PCR assay. Imported from immuneACCESS, the table was reduced by TCRdb to in-frame sequences with V and J called. These copies leave out some clones; in studies compared against another copy, an unresolved V gene accounts for under half, and the cause of the remainder is not known. The sample records about 120,000 clones, 75% to 90% of which are singletons. The ten largest clones represent 1.1% of the sample. The sequencing input was PBMCs. These TCRs come from a woman aged 45 to 65 with colorectal cancer.

The V call is TRBV19, the J call TRBJ2-1; 12 nucleotides line up with TRBD1. The CDR3 loop spans 14 amino acids. Trimming at V came to 5 bases and at J to 8 bases, leaving 4 bases not matched to a gene. Germline V CDR1 and CDR2: LNHDA, SQIVND (reference sequence). The CDR3 sequence is CASSWGQGADEQFF. The CDR3 nucleotides are TGTGCCAGTAGTTGGGGACAGGGGGCGGATGAGCAGTTCTTC.

This rearrangement joins TRBV19 to TRBJ1-2; D is possibly TRBD1 (6 bases). V lost 6 bases and J lost 3, with 23 bases in between. Germline CDR1 is LNHDA and CDR2 is SQIVND (reference sequence). The CDR3 is 17 amino acids. CDR3 coding DNA: TGTGCCAGTAGCCCCGGGGCCAGGGGCCTGCACTACTATGGCTACACCTTC. It yields the protein CASSPGARGLHYYGYTF.

The chain is built from TRBV7-3 and TRBJ2-1; no definite D call. The V end was cut by 5 bases, the J end by 9 bases, with 11 bases between. Germline lookup yields CDR1 SGHTA and CDR2 FQGTGA. The CDR3 spans 12 residues. For the CDR3, the DNA is TGTGCCAGCAGCGAAGTGGCCGGTGAGCAGTTCTTC. Translating gives CASSEVAGEQFF.

The chain joins TRBV6-5 to TRBJ1-1; D is ambiguous. Per the germline V gene, CDR1 is MNHEY and CDR2 is SVGAGI. V dropped 11 bases and J dropped 1 base, with 11 bases sitting between them. This CDR3 has 12 amino acids. The CDR3 here is CACGEPNTEAFF. The CDR3 bases are TGTGCCTGCGGGGAACCGAACACTGAAGCTTTCTTT.

This rearrangement joins TRBV5-1 to TRBJ1-2; 7 nucleotides match TRBD1. V gave up 3 bases and J gave up 6 bases; unmatched junction bases: 14. The CDR3 runs to 16 residues. Germline V gene sequence: CDR1 SGHRS, CDR2 YFSETQ. Written as DNA, the CDR3 is TGCGCCAGCAGCTCGTCCGGGACAGAGCGATCGGATGGCTACACCTTC. Encoded protein: CASSSSGTERSDGYTF. Combining the CDR3 with reference TRBV5-1 and TRBJ1-2 gives the whole variable domain KAGVTQTPRYLIKTRGQQVTLSCSPISGHRSVSWYQQTPGQGLQFLFEYFSETQRNKGNFPGRFSGRQFSNSRSEMNVSTLELGDSALYLCASSSSGTERSDGYTFGSGTRLTVV.

This clone has just one count. This chain connects TRBV29-1 to TRBJ2-3, with D possibly TRBD1 on 6 matching bases. The V end lost 8 bases, the J end lost 2 bases, and 14 bases lay between the germline ends. Per the germline V gene, CDR1 is SQVTM and CDR2 is ANQGSEA. The CDR3 spans 13 residues. The CDR3 sequence is CSSNGQITDTQYF. The CDR3 region has the DNA TGCAGCTCGAATGGACAGATCACAGATACGCAGTATTTT.

The V call is TRBV19, the J call TRBJ2-2; possible D gene TRBD2, 6 bases. The germline V gene has CDR1 LNHDA and CDR2 SQIVND (reference sequence). V gave up 3 bases and J gave up 0 bases, with 14 bases separating them. The CDR3 is 17 amino acids. CDR3: CASSIQRASSNTGELFF. The CDR3 DNA reads TGTGCCAGTAGTATCCAGCGGGCCTCCTCGAACACCGGGGAGCTGTTTTTT.

In DNA form, the CDR3 reads TGTGCCAGCAGCTTGGAGCTAGCAACTAATGAAAAACTGTTTTTT. Amino acid sequence: CASSLELATNEKLFF. The chain is built from TRBV5-4 and TRBJ1-4; D uncertain. V was cut by 0 bases and J by 0 bases, with 6 bases left in between. The V gene's germline CDR1 is SGHNT and CDR2 YYREEE (reference sequence). This CDR3 contains 15 residues.

The chain couples TRBV15 to TRBJ2-2; D not certain. The CDR3 consists of 13 residues. Germline-derived CDR1 and CDR2 are LNHNV and YYDKDF (reference sequence). V lost 7 bases, J lost 1 base, and 7 bases lay in between. The CDR3 nucleotides are TGTGCCACCACTTGGGAGAACACCGGGGAGCTGTTTTTT. Translation: CATTWENTGELFF.

The rearrangement uses TRBV3-1 (or the pseudogene TRBV3-2) and TRBJ1-1; TRBD1 aligns across 9 bases. CDR1 is LGHDT and CDR2 is YNNKEL in the germline V gene (reference sequence). The CDR3 contains 14 residues. V was clipped by 5 bases and J by 5 bases; unmatched bases: 6. The chain's CDR3 is CASSVQGAGTEAFF. As DNA, the CDR3 is TGTGCCAGCAGCGTACAGGGGGCAGGGACTGAAGCTTTCTTT.

Concerning this clone itself: The same CDR3 arises from other DNA sequences in this sample as well. The gene calls are TRBV19 and TRBJ1-3, with unresolved D. V was pared by 6 bases and J by 0 bases, with 6 bases between. Looked up from germline, CDR1 is LNHDA and CDR2 is SQIVND (reference sequence). This CDR3 spans 13 amino acids. CDR3 DNA sequence: TGTGCCAGTAGCGAGAGCTCTGGAAACACCATATATTTT. Translation gives CASSESSGNTIYF.

This clone appeared once. The V gene is TRBV11-2, the J gene TRBJ2-7, with TRBD2 matching 8 bases. This CDR3 spans 14 amino acids. Trimming at V came to 5 bases and at J to 5 bases, leaving 8 bases not matched to a gene. CDR1 is SGHAT, CDR2 FQNNGV, per germline. CDR3 sequence reads: CASSPSLSGNEQYF. CDR3 DNA: TGTGCCAGCAGCCCCTCGCTTAGCGGGAACGAGCAGTACTTC.

The V and J genes are TRBV5-5 and TRBJ2-5, with TRBD2 as a possible D gene (6 bases). CDR3 length equals 15 residues. Germline V gives CDR1 SGHKS, CDR2 YYEKEE (reference sequence). The V and J ends lost 3 bases and 5 bases respectively, with 17 bases between them. The CDR3 here is CASSSLLGGMETQYF. CDR3 nucleotide sequence: TGTGCCAGCAGCTCCCTCTTGGGGGGAATGGAGACCCAGTACTTC.

The chain employs TRBV14 and TRBJ1-1; D not resolved. CDR1 SGHDN and CDR2 FVKESK come from the germline V gene. This CDR3 contains 13 residues. V was shortened by 3 bases and J by 6 bases, with 11 bases between the two germline ends. This CDR3 is CASSQGTYPEAFF. For the CDR3, the DNA is TGTGCCAGCAGCCAGGGTACATACCCTGAAGCTTTCTTT. Together with reference TRBV14 and TRBJ1-1, the CDR3 gives the full variable domain: EAGVTQFPSHSVIEKGQTVTLRCDPISGHDNLYWYRRVMGKEIKFLLHFVKESKQDESGMPNNRFLAERTGGTYSTLKVQPAELEDSGVYFCASSQGTYPEAFFGQGTRLTVV.

This chain joins TRBV19 and TRBJ2-3, with 8 bases matching TRBD1. With 5 bases clipped from V and 4 bases from J, the junction kept 11 bases outside the gene matches. This CDR3 region has 16 residues. The germline CDR1 and CDR2 sequences are LNHDA and SQIVND (reference sequence). This CDR3 reads CASSRRQGPGSDTQYF. The CDR3 DNA is TGTGCCAGTAGTCGACGACAGGGGCCGGGGTCAGATACGCAGTATTTT.

The chain uses TRBV19 and TRBJ1-4, with TRBD1 identical over 9 bases. Germline V lookup: CDR1 LNHDA, CDR2 SQIVND (reference sequence). V lost 10 bases to trimming and J lost 7 bases; unmatched junction nucleotides: 7. This CDR3 spans 13 amino acids. The CDR3 nucleotides are TGTGCCACGGGGGACAGGGTTGGTGAAAAACTGTTTTTT. Translation: CATGDRVGEKLFF.

This chain links TRBV20-1 with TRBJ2-3; maybe TRBD2 (5 bases). Germline CDR1 reads DFQATT; CDR2 reads SNEGSKA (reference sequence). This CDR3 is 11 amino acids long. V lost 2 bases and J 6 bases, leaving 6 bases between the germline ends. The CDR3 nucleotides are TGCAGTGCTAGACAGCGGGATACGCAGTATTTT. Its protein product is CSARQRDTQYF.

The V and J genes are TRBV6-5 and TRBJ1-1; D call uncertain. Trimming removed 7 bases from V and 3 bases from J, with 12 bases in between. This CDR3 region has 13 residues. The germline gives CDR1 MNHEY, CDR2 SVGAGI. CDR3 region: CASTLNRDTEAFF. CDR3 nucleotide sequence: TGTGCCAGCACACTAAATCGAGACACTGAAGCTTTCTTT.

The V and J genes are TRBV4-1 and TRBJ1-4; tentatively, D is TRBD1 (5 bases). Germline V gene data show CDR1 as MGHRA and CDR2 as YSYEKL. This CDR3 is built from 16 residues. Trimming left V 3 bases short and J 8 bases short, with 19 bases between. The CDR3 DNA reads as TGCGCCAGCAGCCAGTTGGTTGACGGGGGATTCGAAAAACTGTTTTTT. Protein product: CASSQLVDGGFEKLFF.

V usage is TRBV15 and J usage is TRBJ1-4, with 9 nucleotides matching TRBD1. The CDR3 consists of 17 residues. Germline CDR1 is LNHNV and CDR2 is YYDKDF (reference sequence). With V trimmed by 2 bases and J by 7 bases, 11 bases remained unmatched. CDR3 in amino acids: CATSRRPGQGRVEKLFF. The CDR3 bases are TGTGCCACCAGCAGAAGGCCCGGACAGGGGCGAGTTGAAAAACTGTTTTTT.